The 12 T cell receptor beta chains below come from one sample, sequenced in a study of post-analysis software for immune sequencing data. Included in the TCR beta cDNA libraries were unique molecular identifiers. TCRdb re-called the PCR reads with MiXCR, one entry per CDR3 protein. The data contain 650,000 to 900,000 distinct CDR3 sequences, about half of them singletons. These receptors have no identified antigens. General observations from the study: There were four or five TRBV segments more frequent in patients than controls, and TRBV5-6, TRBV5-1 and TRBV20-1 were among them.

Sequences were obtained from blood. These receptors were collected from a girl aged 10 to 17 with multiple sclerosis.

The CDR3 DNA reads as TGCAGTGCTAGAGTGGGAGGGCCCCTAATCAATGAGCAGTTCTTC. Translation: CSARVGGPLINEQFF. The chain has TRBV20-1 and TRBJ2-1; 7 bases line up with TRBD2. The junction had 9 bases not matched to a gene; V was cut back by 1 base and J by 6 bases. The V gene's germline CDR1 is DFQATT and CDR2 SNEGSKA (reference sequence). The CDR3 spans 15 residues.

The chain couples TRBV5-1 to TRBJ2-1; D could derive from TRBD1 or TRBD2 (6 bases each). CDR3 length: 15 residues. Germline values: CDR1 SGHRS, CDR2 YFSETQ. V lost 1 base to trimming and J lost 5 bases, with 13 bases between them. CDR3: CASSLRGAVNNEQFF. Here the CDR3 DNA reads TGCGCCAGCAGCTTGAGGGGGGCGGTCAACAATGAGCAGTTCTTC. Filled out from reference TRBV5-1 and TRBJ2-1, the complete variable domain reads KAGVTQTPRYLIKTRGQQVTLSCSPISGHRSVSWYQQTPGQGLQFLFEYFSETQRNKGNFPGRFSGRQFSNSRSEMNVSTLELGDSALYLCASSLRGAVNNEQFFGPGTRLTVL.

CDR3 sequence: CASSLGGGPPYEQYF. The CDR3 nucleotides are TGTGCCAGCAGCTTAGGTGGAGGACCTCCCTACGAGCAGTACTTC. The V call is TRBV7-2, the J call TRBJ2-7, with a weak D call TRBD2 (5 bases). This CDR3 comprises 15 residues. V dropped 1 base and J dropped 2 bases, with 12 bases sitting between them. The germline V gene has CDR1 SGHTA and CDR2 FQGNSA.

V usage is TRBV5-1 and J usage is TRBJ2-3, with D tentatively TRBD1 (5 bases). With 0 bases removed from V and 5 bases from J, the gap between germline ends came to 16 bases. The CDR3 has 16 amino acids. Germline V gene lookup returns CDR1 SGHRS and CDR2 YFSETQ. This CDR3 is CASSLGGSSGRDTQYF. The CDR3 DNA follows: TGCGCCAGCAGCTTGGGGGGCAGCTCCGGCAGAGATACGCAGTATTTT. The complete variable domain, with remaining parts taken from reference TRBV5-1 and TRBJ2-3, reads KAGVTQTPRYLIKTRGQQVTLSCSPISGHRSVSWYQQTPGQGLQFLFEYFSETQRNKGNFPGRFSGRQFSNSRSEMNVSTLELGDSALYLCASSLGGSSGRDTQYFGPGTRLTVL.

This clonotype was observed at least ten times. This rearrangement joins TRBV20-1 to TRBJ2-5; either TRBD1 or TRBD2 may fit D (5 bases each). This CDR3 is 12 amino acids long. Germline V gene lookup returns CDR1 DFQATT and CDR2 SNEGSKA (reference sequence). V shed 6 bases and J shed 1 base, with 9 bases lying between them. The CDR3 region is CSAPGAQETQYF. The CDR3 DNA reads as TGCAGTGCCCCCGGGGCCCAAGAGACCCAGTACTTC.

The V and J genes are TRBV30 and TRBJ2-6; D remains ambiguous. Per germline, CDR1 GTSNPN and CDR2 SVGIG (reference sequence). The CDR3 sequence is 14 residues long. V was clipped by 4 bases and J by 2 bases, with 9 bases between them. The DNA for the CDR3 is TGTGCCTGGACTCCAACCACTGGGGCCAACGTCCTGACTTTC. This encodes CAWTPTTGANVLTF. Filled out from reference TRBV30 and TRBJ2-6, the complete variable domain reads SQTIHQWPATLVQPVGSPLSLECTVEGTSNPNLYWYRQAAGRGLQLLFYSVGIGQISSEVPQNLSASRPQDRQFILSSKKLLLSDSGFYLCAWTPTTGANVLTFGAGSRLTVL.

This clonotype was seen only once. The V and J genes are TRBV5-1 and TRBJ2-4; D remains ambiguous. The end of the DNA is better explained by TRBJ2-7, so the J call may be wrong. CDR3 length equals 12 residues. CDR1 and CDR2 from the germline V gene are SGHRS and YFSETQ. The CDR3 DNA reads as TGCGCCAGCAGCTCCCCCCGGAACGAGCAGTACTTC. It yields the protein CASSSPRNEQYF.

The sample holds one count of this clonotype. The rearrangement links TRBV29-1 to TRBJ2-3; D gene unclear. The length of the CDR3 is 11 residues. V gave up 6 bases and J gave up 0 bases, with 4 bases separating them. Germline V CDR1 and CDR2: SQVTM, ANQGSEA. CDR3 residues: CSVTSTDTQYF. For the CDR3, the DNA is TGCAGCGTCACTAGCACAGATACGCAGTATTTT.

The chain employs TRBV7-9 and TRBJ2-1, with TRBD2 matching 12 bases. V dropped 6 bases and J dropped 6; count of bases not matched to a gene: 6. The CDR3 length is 15 residues. Germline values: CDR1 SEHNR, CDR2 FQNEAQ (reference sequence). The DNA of the CDR3 is TGTGCCAGCAGGCTGACTAGCGGGAGTCCCAATGAGCAGTTCTTC. It yields the protein CASRLTSGSPNEQFF.

V gene TRBV20-1 combines with J gene TRBJ2-7; 9 bases align to TRBD2. CDR1 is DFQATT, CDR2 SNEGSKA, per germline (reference sequence). The CDR3 runs 14 residues. Unmatched junction bases numbered 7, after V lost 3 bases and J lost 4 bases. This chain's CDR3 is CSASRLAGSYEQYF. For the CDR3, the DNA is TGCAGTGCTAGCCGGCTAGCGGGATCTTACGAGCAGTACTTC.

This clonotype appeared once. The V call is TRBV11-2, the J call TRBJ2-1, with 12 nucleotides matching TRBD2. Germline assignment: CDR1 SGHAT and CDR2 FQNNGV. The CDR3 loop spans 16 amino acids. The V and J ends lost 5 bases and 7 bases, in that order; junction bases with no gene match: 9. CDR3 protein: CASSPMKLAGGNEQFF. CDR3 DNA: TGTGCCAGCAGCCCTATGAAGCTAGCGGGAGGGAATGAGCAGTTCTTC.

This clonotype was recorded many times. The rearrangement links TRBV20-1 to TRBJ2-7, with 8 bases that match TRBD2. The CDR3 consists of 16 residues. V shed 6 bases, J shed 0 bases, and the junction held 13 bases outside the gene matches. Germline V gene data show CDR1 as DFQATT and CDR2 as SNEGSKA (reference sequence). CDR3 protein: CSAACREGRGSYEQYF. The CDR3 bases are TGCAGTGCCGCCTGCCGGGAGGGACGCGGCTCCTACGAGCAGTACTTC.